Presented here are 10 T cell receptor beta chains from one specimen sequenced in a study of post-analysis software for immune sequencing data. Study outcomes and limitations: Roughly five TRBV segments appeared more often in patients than in controls, and TRBV5-6, TRBV5-1 and TRBV20-1 were among these.

No antigens are known for them. Built from TCR beta cDNA, the libraries had unique molecular identifiers in them. TCRdb re-derived calls from the PCR reads in MiXCR, one entry per CDR3 protein. The sample gives about 770,000 distinct CDR3 sequences, 46% of which show up once; just under 5% is in the top ten. Sequencing was performed on blood. The receptor source for this set is a girl aged 5-17 years with multiple sclerosis.

This clonotype is a singleton in its sample. The CDR3 region has the DNA TGTGCCAGCAGCGGGCGCCCACCCCCTATCTATGAGCAGTTCTTC. Protein sequence: CASSGRPPPIYEQFF. The chain couples TRBV6-5 to TRBJ2-1; D ambiguous. CDR3 length: 15 residues. Germline values: CDR1 MNHEY, CDR2 SVGAGI. The V end lost 6 bases, the J end lost 8 bases, and 20 bases lay between the germline ends.

This clonotype came up many times. V usage is TRBV29-1 and J usage is TRBJ1-6; 7 bases align to TRBD1. There are 13 residues in the CDR3. V dropped 7 bases and J dropped 8; count of bases not matched to a gene: 8. The germline V gene has CDR1 SQVTM and CDR2 ANQGSEA. The CDR3 DNA is TGCAGCGCAAGGACAGGCGGGGATTCACCCCTCCACTTT. Its protein product is CSARTGGDSPLHF.

This clonotype showed up just a few times. This chain uses TRBV28 with TRBJ1-1; the D gene is possibly TRBD1 (5 bases). The V gene lost 4 bases and the J gene lost 4 bases, with 22 bases spanning the gap. CDR1 is MDHEN, CDR2 SYDVKM, per germline. The CDR3 length is 17 residues. The CDR3 DNA reads as TGTGCCAGCAGTTCCCAGGGTCCTAAAGGAGGAGGCACTGAAGCTTTCTTT. It encodes CASSSQGPKGGGTEAFF.

V is TRBV18 and J is TRBJ2-1, with unresolved D. The germline CDR1 and CDR2 sequences are KGHSH and LQKENI. Trimming cost V 5 bases and J 3 bases, with 17 bases left between them. CDR3 size: 16 residues. CDR3 sequence reads: CASSGRTPADYNEQFF. The CDR3 region has the DNA TGTGCCAGCTCAGGGCGTACACCAGCTGACTACAATGAGCAGTTCTTC. The full variable domain, rest sourced from reference TRBV18 and TRBJ2-1, is NAGVMQNPRHLVRRRGQEARLRCSPMKGHSHVYWYRQLPEEGLKFMVYLQKENIIDESGMPKERFSAEFPKEGPSILRIQQVVRGDSAAYFCASSGRTPADYNEQFFGPGTRLTVL.

The rearrangement uses TRBV27 and TRBJ1-1; D unresolved. This CDR3 has 16 residues. Trimming took 2 bases from V and 1 from J, leaving 14 bases between them. Per the germline V gene, CDR1 is MNHEY and CDR2 is SMNVEV (reference sequence). The CDR3 DNA sequence: TGTGCCAGCAGTTTAGCACGTCCAGGAAAGAACACTGAAGCTTTCTTT. Residues: CASSLARPGKNTEAFF.

V and J are TRBV18 and TRBJ1-2; D gene unclear. The germline V gene encodes CDR1 KGHSH and CDR2 LQKENI. The length of the CDR3 is 12 residues. Trimming removed 1 base at V and 7 bases at J, with 7 bases between. This CDR3 reads CASSPLEVGYTF. The CDR3 coding sequence is TGTGCCAGCTCACCACTAGAGGTTGGCTACACCTTC. Supplemented by reference TRBV18 and TRBJ1-2, the full variable domain reads NAGVMQNPRHLVRRRGQEARLRCSPMKGHSHVYWYRQLPEEGLKFMVYLQKENIIDESGMPKERFSAEFPKEGPSILRIQQVVRGDSAAYFCASSPLEVGYTFGSGTRLTVV.

J is TRBJ2-5 and V is TRBV7-9; TRBD1 agrees at 7 bases. The tail of the sequence fits TRBJ2-7 better, so the J call may be wrong. In germline, CDR1 is SEHNR, CDR2 FQNEAQ (reference sequence). This CDR3 has 13 residues. The chain's CDR3 is CASSLADRLEQYF. In DNA, the CDR3 is TGTGCCAGCAGCTTAGCGGACAGGCTCGAGCAGTACTTC.

This clonotype has a single count. This chain joins TRBV12-5 and TRBJ2-5, with D possibly being TRBD2 (5 bases). The germline V gene encodes CDR1 LGHNT and CDR2 FRNRAP. Between the trimmed V and J ends, which lost 7 bases and 5 bases, there was a span of 17 bases. CDR3 length equals 14 residues. The CDR3 DNA is TGTGCTAGTGCCCTACCCGGGGTCACGGAGACCCAGTACTTC. It specifies CASALPGVTETQYF.

The CDR3 region is CASSLDEGGQYF. The CDR3 DNA sequence: TGTGCCAGCAGCTTGGATGAAGGGGGCCAGTACTTC. This chain links TRBV5-6 with TRBJ2-7, with 7 bases identical to TRBD1. J was trimmed by 10 bases and V by 0 bases; bases with no gene match: 4. From germline, CDR1 is SGHDT and CDR2 YYEEEE. The CDR3 runs 12 residues.

This clonotype has a count of ten or more. This chain links TRBV12-3 or TRBV12-4 with TRBJ1-5, with D uncertain. The CDR3 is 12 residues long. Trimming left V 3 bases short and J 5 bases short, with 5 bases between. CDR3 DNA sequence: TGTGCCAGCAGTTTCCAAGATCAGCCCCAGCATTTT. It encodes CASSFQDQPQHF.